Presented here are 4 T cell receptor beta chains from one specimen sequenced in a study of regulatory T cells in long-lasting Graves disease. iRepertoire HTBI primers and Arm-PCR of CDR3 regions built TCR beta libraries. Via MiXCR, TCRdb re-called the multiplex PCR reads, giving one row per CDR3 protein. The table includes some 600,000 distinct CDR3 sequences, around 16% detected once. Time point given: newly diagnosed GD, antithyroid drugs for less than 3 months. With RNA extracted from PBMCs as input, the TCR library was made. The sample also formed part of further work on T cells in Graves' hyperthyroidism and ophthalmopathy.

Sample: peripheral blood mononuclear cells (PBMCs), taken at new diagnosis, from a patient treated with antithyroid drugs. Receptor source: a man between 18 and 29 years old with Graves disease.

This clonotype was seen at least ten times. The rearrangement uses TRBV20-1 and TRBJ1-3; D gene ambiguous. The CDR3 extends over 14 amino acids. V lost 3 bases and J 0 bases, leaving 9 bases between the germline ends. CDR1 DFQATT and CDR2 SNEGSKA come from the germline V gene (reference sequence). CDR3 residues: CSARNWSSGNTIYF. CDR3 DNA sequence: TGCAGTGCTAGGAACTGGAGCTCTGGAAACACCATATATTTT.

This clonotype came up many times. The genes are TRBV3-1 and TRBJ2-1; D remains ambiguous. This CDR3 comprises 14 residues. The V end was cut by 3 bases, the J end by 6 bases, with 12 bases between. Per the germline V gene, CDR1 is LGHDT and CDR2 is YNNKEL (reference sequence). The CDR3 nucleotides read TGTGCCAGCAGCCAGATGGTTGACGCCAATGAGCAGTTCTTC. Protein product: CASSQMVDANEQFF.

There are a few counts of this clonotype. This chain uses TRBV20-1 with TRBJ1-1; D is uncertain. Per germline, CDR1 DFQATT and CDR2 SNEGSKA (reference sequence). This CDR3 region has 13 residues. Deletions cut 3 bases from V and 0 bases from J, with 8 bases between. The CDR3 coding sequence is TGCAGTGCTAGTGTACGGTTGAACACTGAAGCTTTCTTT. It yields the protein CSASVRLNTEAFF.

This clonotype was observed a handful of times. The chain joins TRBV30 to TRBJ2-7; no firm D call. This CDR3 spans 11 amino acids. Deletions cut 5 bases from V and 0 bases from J, with 5 bases between. Per the germline V gene, CDR1 is GTSNPN and CDR2 is SVGIG (reference sequence). The CDR3 is CAWDVSYEQYF. CDR3 sequence (DNA): TGTGCCTGGGATGTCTCCTACGAGCAGTACTTC. The full variable domain, in which reference TRBV30 and TRBJ2-7 provide the parts outside the CDR3, is SQTIHQWPATLVQPVGSPLSLECTVEGTSNPNLYWYRQAAGRGLQLLFYSVGIGQISSEVPQNLSASRPQDRQFILSSKKLLLSDSGFYLCAWDVSYEQYFGPGTRLTVT.